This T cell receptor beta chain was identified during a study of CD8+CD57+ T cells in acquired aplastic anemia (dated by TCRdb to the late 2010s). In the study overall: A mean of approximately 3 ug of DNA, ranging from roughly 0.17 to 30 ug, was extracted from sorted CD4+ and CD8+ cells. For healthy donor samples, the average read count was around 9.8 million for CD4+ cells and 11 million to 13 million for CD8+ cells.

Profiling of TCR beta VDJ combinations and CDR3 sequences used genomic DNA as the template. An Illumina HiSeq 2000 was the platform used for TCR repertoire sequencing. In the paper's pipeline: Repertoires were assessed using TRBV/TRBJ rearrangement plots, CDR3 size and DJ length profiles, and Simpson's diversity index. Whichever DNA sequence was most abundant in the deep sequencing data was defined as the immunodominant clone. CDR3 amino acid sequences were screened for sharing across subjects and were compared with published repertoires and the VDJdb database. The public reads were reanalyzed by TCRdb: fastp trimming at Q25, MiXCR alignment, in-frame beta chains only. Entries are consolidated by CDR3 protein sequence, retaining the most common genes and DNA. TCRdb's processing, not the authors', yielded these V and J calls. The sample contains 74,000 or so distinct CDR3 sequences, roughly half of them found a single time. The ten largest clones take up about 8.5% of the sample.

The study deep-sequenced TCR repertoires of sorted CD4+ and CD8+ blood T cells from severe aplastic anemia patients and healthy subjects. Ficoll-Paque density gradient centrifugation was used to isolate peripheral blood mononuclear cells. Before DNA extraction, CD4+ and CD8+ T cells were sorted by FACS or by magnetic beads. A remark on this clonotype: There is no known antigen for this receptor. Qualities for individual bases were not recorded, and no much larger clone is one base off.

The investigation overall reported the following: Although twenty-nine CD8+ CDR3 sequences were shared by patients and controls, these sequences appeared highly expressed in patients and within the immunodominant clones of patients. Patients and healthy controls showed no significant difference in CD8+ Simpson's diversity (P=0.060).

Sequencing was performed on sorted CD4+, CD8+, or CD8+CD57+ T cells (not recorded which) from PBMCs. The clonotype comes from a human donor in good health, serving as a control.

CDR3 sequence: CASSQEPYRETQYF. The DNA sequence is given as TGCGCCAGCAGCCAAGAACCTTACAGGGAGACCCAGTACTTC. The rearrangement combines TRBV4-1 with TRBJ2-5, with TRBD1 perhaps the D gene, on 5 matching bases. V drops 0 bases and J drops 5 bases, leaving 10 bases in between. Taken from cysteine to phenylalanine, the CDR3 has 14 residues. Of the read, only the CDR3 DNA is kept; its 42 bases are in frame from base 1. CDR1 and CDR2 (MGHRA, YSYEKL) derive from the germline V gene.